The present T cell receptor beta chain was sequenced within a study of blood T cell repertoires in COVID-19. As for the study in general: Some COVID-19 samples were acute and others convalescent; all came from the United States, Italy and Spain. Nucleic acid was either cDNA or gDNA, and it came from T cells, B-cell-depleted T cells, or PBMCs.

This clone was seen just once. The authors' processing: Reference gene primer amplification gave nucleated cell count estimates. TCRdb's table, derived via immunoSEQ multiplex PCR, lists solely in-frame clones and lacks some. The V and J calls and clone size come from that table; D and trimming were worked out from the DNA. The table has under 75,000 clones, 88% seen once; the top ten hold roughly 3.5%. The sequenced material came from peripheral blood. This clonotype originated in a man aged 45-65 years with active COVID-19.

In nucleotides, the CDR3 is TGCGCCAGCAGCCAAACAGGGAGGGTTAATGAAAAACTGTTTTTT. Its protein product is CASSQTGRVNEKLFF. The V and J genes are TRBV4-3 and TRBJ1-4, with D possibly matching TRBD1 (6 bases). CDR3 length: 15 amino acids. V lost 2 bases and J 4 bases, leaving 11 bases between the germline ends. Germline assignment: CDR1 LGHNA and CDR2 YSLEER.